This record concerns one TCR beta chain sequence. It lacks a known antigen. This record belongs to a study of monozygotic twins with inflammatory bowel disease (dated by TCRdb to the late 2010s). In the study overall: The full study comprised 28 monozygotic twin pairs: nine German pairs (four IBD-concordant, five IBD-discordant) and 19 IBD-discordant Danish pairs. The search for disease-associated traits relied mainly on comparing, within discordant pairs, IBD patients with their genetically identical healthy co-twins. Each individual had, on average, about 151 000 unique TCRalpha sequences and 181 000 unique TCRbeta sequences available for analysis.

The receptor library was made with 5' RACE. The input for every TCR library was around 3,600 ng of total RNA. For each sample, cDNA synthesis with SMARTScribe reverse transcriptase was split into eight separate reactions. During cDNA synthesis, unique molecular identifiers containing a 6-nucleotide sample barcode were introduced by template switching. TCRalpha and TCRbeta cDNA was amplified in two nested PCRs of about 17 and 10 cycles, and bead purification was carried out after each PCR. Before amplification, cDNA was treated with uracil DNA-glycosylase and purified using the QIAquick PCR purification kit. In the second PCR, Illumina TruSeq-compatible adapters and sample-specific barcodes were added. TapeStation and Qubit were used to check library quality and concentration, and around 4.7 ng of each library was pooled. Sequencing of pooled libraries was carried out on an Illumina HiSeq2500 single-index Rapid Run using 2 x 100 bp reads and custom sequencing primers. From the authors' description of their analysis: MiGEC version 1.2.6 was used for UMI-based consensus assembly to correct PCR and sequencing errors. MiXCR version 2.1.1 handled V(D)J alignment, clonotype assembly and CDR3 extraction. To normalise gene usage, clonotype sharing and MAIT/NKT TCR abundance, the top 1000, 10 000 and 20 000 clonotypes in each sample were analysed. Diversity was computed as the inverse Simpson index with the vegan R package after downsampling to 27 000 UMIs. Paired Mann-Whitney U tests on discordant twin pairs were used, with Benjamini-Hochberg multiple-testing correction. TCRdb reanalyzed the reads, keeping one entry per CDR3 protein sequence and omitting DNA. Here the V and J calls rest on TCRdb's processing, not on the authors' analysis. The sample's table lists a count of over 150,000 distinct CDR3 sequences. Roughly 3% of the sample is in the top ten clones.

Results and caveats for the whole study, not just this receptor: Compared with healthy twins, IBD patients had fewer clonotypes in common with other individuals, a difference most pronounced in patients showing signs of disease activity. The results gave no support for a single strong signal or clonotype linked to IBD. Concordant and discordant twins showed no difference in repertoire similarity, possibly because of limited statistical power. The analysis was unable to tell apart different T cell subtypes. IBD patients had lower TCRbeta repertoire diversity, measured by the inverse Simpson index, than their healthy co-twins. Differing immunosuppressive treatments among patients may have added background noise and inter-individual variability to the repertoires.

From its cysteine to its phenylalanine, the CDR3 spans 13 amino acids. This entry has no DNA. CDR1 and CDR2, looked up from the germline V gene, are MDHEN and SYDVKM. A roughly 2.4 ml peripheral blood sample was drawn into PAXgene tubes per donor and stored at -80°C. Without T cell sorting, total RNA was isolated from whole blood using the PAXgene blood miRNA kit on an automated QIAcube. Peripheral blood from monozygotic twin pairs concordant or discordant for inflammatory bowel disease was subjected to deep TCRalpha and TCRbeta repertoire profiling with unique molecular barcoding. Smoking habits were recorded for all twin pairs, and each individual was classified as a current, former or never smoker.

The chain is made from TRBV28 and TRBJ2-7. The sample taken for sequencing was blood. The receptor was isolated from a human donor with ulcerative colitis or Crohn's disease, or a healthy co-twin of an affected twin (not recorded which). The CDR3 region: CASSFSGPHEQYF. Full variable domain (CDR3 extended with the reference TRBV28 and TRBJ2-7 proteins): DVKVTQSSRYLVKRTGEKVFLECVQDMDHENMFWYRQDPGLGLRLIYFSYDVKMKEKGDIPEGYSVSREKKERFSLILESASTNQTSMYLCASSFSGPHEQYFGPGTRLTVT.